Following are 8 T cell receptor beta chains from one sample sequenced in a study of regulatory and conventional T cells in RAG deficiency. Regulatory T cells were sorted from blood as CD4+ CD25-high CD127-low cells. The repertoire was sequenced with immunoSEQ multiplex PCR; TCRdb's copy has only in-frame clones and lacks some. Here the sample spans about 19,000 clones, approximately 88% being singletons. Another study also made use of these data, one on regulatory T cells. From that second work: The PCR used 52 TRBV and 13 TRBJ primers.

Material: Tregs sorted from blood. The receptors shown here come from a human donor in good health.

This clone occurred a few times. The V gene is TRBV5-1, the J gene TRBJ2-1; tentative D call: TRBD2 (7 bases). The germline gives CDR1 SGHRS, CDR2 YFSETQ. The CDR3 covers 15 residues. The germline V and J ends were trimmed by 4 bases and 0 bases, with 11 bases remaining between them. This CDR3 is CASSERGGSYNEQFF. The CDR3 DNA reads TGCGCCAGCAGCGAGAGGGGGGGCTCCTACAATGAGCAGTTCTTC.

CDR3 in amino acids: CASSSPGTAPYEQYF. As DNA, the CDR3 is TGTGCCAGCAGCTCTCCCGGGACGGCTCCCTACGAGCAGTACTTC. The chain employs TRBV7-9 and TRBJ2-7, with D perhaps matching TRBD1 or TRBD2 (5 bases each). Deletions cut 4 bases from V and 2 bases from J, with 15 bases between. This CDR3 is 15 amino acids long. Per germline, CDR1 SEHNR and CDR2 FQNEAQ (reference sequence).

Points on this clone: Additional DNA sequences in this sample encode the identical CDR3. This rearrangement joins TRBV9 to TRBJ2-5; 11 bases align to TRBD2. The CDR3 has 15 amino acids. V lost 2 bases, J lost 5 bases, and 5 bases stayed unmatched. From germline, CDR1 is SGDLS and CDR2 YYNGEE. DNA for the CDR3: TGTGCCAGCAGCGTCGGACTAGCGGGTGGGGAGACCCAGTACTTC. Translated: CASSVGLAGGETQYF. The full variable domain, with the rest looked up from reference TRBV9 and TRBJ2-5, is DSGVTQTPKHLITATGQRVTLRCSPRSGDLSVYWYQQSLDQGLQFLIQYYNGEERAKGNILERFSAQQFPDLHSELNLSSLELGDSALYFCASSVGLAGGETQYFGPGTRLLVL.

The chain carries TRBV15 and TRBJ1-1; a weak D match, TRBD1 (6 bases). This CDR3 comprises 17 residues. V shed 0 bases and J shed 0 bases, with 14 bases lying between them. Germline-derived CDR1 and CDR2 are LNHNV and YYDKDF (reference sequence). The CDR3 loop is CATSRDRPGVVNTEAFF. The DNA of the CDR3 is TGTGCCACCAGCAGAGATCGGCCAGGGGTGGTGAACACTGAAGCTTTCTTT.

The chain carries TRBV5-1 and TRBJ1-3; a possible D gene is TRBD1 (5 bases). V was shortened by 0 bases and J by 8 bases, with 9 bases between the two germline ends. This CDR3 spans 13 amino acids. Germline CDR1 is SGHRS and CDR2 is YFSETQ. The CDR3 loop is CASSLGRGDTIYF. As DNA, the CDR3 is TGCGCCAGCAGCTTGGGTAGGGGAGACACCATATATTTT.

The chain is built from TRBV11-2 and TRBJ2-5; 11 bases align to TRBD2. This CDR3 is built from 15 residues. Germline values: CDR1 SGHAT, CDR2 FQNNGV. With V trimmed by 8 bases and J by 2 bases, 7 bases remained unmatched. CDR3 loop: CASGRLAGGQETQYF. The CDR3 nucleotides are TGTGCCAGCGGTCGTCTAGCGGGGGGACAAGAGACCCAGTACTTC.

The chain has TRBV7-2 and TRBJ1-1, with 8 bases lining up with TRBD1. CDR1 and CDR2 (germline): SGHTA, FQGNSA. V shed 5 bases and J 4 bases; nucleotides not matched to a gene: 9. This CDR3 spans 15 amino acids. The CDR3 DNA reads as TGTGCCAGCAGCCCTATCACAGGGGGTACCACTGAAGCTTTCTTT. Translating gives CASSPITGGTTEAFF.

The chain couples TRBV9 to TRBJ2-2, with D uncertain. Germline V lookup: CDR1 SGDLS, CDR2 YYNGEE. V lost 3 bases and J lost 5, with 8 bases in between. The CDR3 loop spans 13 amino acids. CDR3 DNA sequence: TGTGCCAGCAGCGAAGCCCGGACCGGGGAGCTGTTTTTT. Translation: CASSEARTGELFF.